This TCR beta chain was recovered during a study of sequential checkpoint blockade in melanoma. Specified treatment: randomized to nivolumab then ipilimumab (arm A) or the reverse (arm B). Germline values: CDR1 MNHNS, CDR2 SASEGT. V lost 1 base and J lost 4, with 11 bases in between. CDR3 size: 15 residues. Profiled with immunoSEQ multiplex PCR; TCRdb holds only in-frame clones, not every one. The sample records 8,500 to 13,000 clones, 55% to 70% being singletons. The chain carries TRBV6-1 and TRBJ1-5; weak D call: TRBD1 (6 bases). The specimen was CD8+ T cells sorted from blood (inferred from file names), collected from a patient given nivolumab and ipilimumab in sequence. The sequence came from a human donor with melanoma. The CDR3 loop reads CASSEVTGSNQPQHF. The CDR3 region has the DNA TGTGCCAGCAGTGAAGTCACAGGGTCTAATCAGCCCCAGCATTTT.